The 11 T cell receptor beta chains given below trace back to one sample, sequenced in a study of technical replicates of blood from a handful of donors. Using immunoSEQ multiplex PCR, the repertoire was profiled, and TCRdb retains in-frame clones only, with some absent. The sample includes 65,000 to 70,000 clones, over 80% seen only once; the top ten take approximately 4.6%. Sequenced material: PBMCs. Every receptor here comes from a human donor in good health. Some clones in this sample may be carry-over from other donors' samples.

The chain links TRBV5-4 to TRBJ2-2; maybe TRBD1 (6 bases). Trimming pared 0 bases from V and 1 base from J, leaving 10 bases between. Looked up from germline, CDR1 is SGHNT and CDR2 is YYREEE (reference sequence). This CDR3 region has 16 residues. The CDR3: CASSLGSGQNTGELFF. CDR3 DNA sequence: TGTGCCAGCAGCTTGGGGTCGGGACAGAACACCGGGGAGCTGTTTTTT.

The V gene is TRBV19, the J gene TRBJ1-4; no firm D call. Germline V gene data show CDR1 as LNHDA and CDR2 as SQIVND (reference sequence). With 5 bases removed from V and 3 bases from J, the gap between germline ends came to 7 bases. This CDR3 contains 13 residues. CDR3 DNA sequence: TGTGCCAGTAGTGAGGCAGCTAATGAAAAACTGTTTTTT. Amino acid sequence: CASSEAANEKLFF.

CDR3 protein: CASSELAGARKFF. The CDR3 nucleotides are TGTGCCAGCAGTGAACTAGCGGGGGCCCGGAAGTTCTTC. This sequence joins TRBV6-4 and TRBJ2-1, with TRBD2 matching over 11 bases. CDR3 length: 13 residues. V lost 3 bases and J lost 14; bases outside the gene matches: 6. CDR1 MRHNA and CDR2 SNTAGT come from the germline V gene.

J is TRBJ1-1 and V is TRBV6-6, with D unclear. The CDR3 loop spans 14 amino acids. The V and J ends lost 0 bases and 1 base respectively, with 6 bases between them. CDR1 is MNHNY and CDR2 is SVGAGI in the germline V gene (reference sequence). CDR3 sequence: CASSYSSANTEAFF. CDR3 nucleotide sequence: TGTGCCAGCAGTTACTCGAGTGCGAACACTGAAGCTTTCTTT.

The genes are TRBV5-1 and TRBJ2-3, with TRBD2 as a possible D gene (6 bases). V was pared by 4 bases and J by 4 bases, with 16 bases between. The germline gives CDR1 SGHRS, CDR2 YFSETQ. There are 15 residues in the CDR3. CDR3 sequence reads: CASSPPGLSADTQYF. CDR3 DNA sequence: TGCGCCAGCAGCCCACCGGGACTTTCGGCAGATACGCAGTATTTT.

The chain combines TRBV5-6 with TRBJ2-7; 11 bases are a match to TRBD1. This CDR3 spans 16 amino acids. With V trimmed by 2 bases and J by 1 base, 5 bases remained unmatched. Germline V gene data show CDR1 as SGHDT and CDR2 as YYEEEE. The CDR3 nucleotides are TGTGCCAGCAGCTTTGATTGGGACAGGGGGTCCTACGAGCAGTACTTC. Translation gives CASSFDWDRGSYEQYF.

This chain joins TRBV27 and TRBJ1-1; 8 bases are shared with TRBD1. V was pared by 5 bases and J by 8 bases, with 7 bases of the junction left unmatched. CDR1 is MNHEY, CDR2 SMNVEV, per germline (reference sequence). This CDR3 contains 13 residues. The CDR3 DNA reads TGTGCCAGCAGTCTCCGACAGGGGATGGAAGCTTTCTTT. This encodes CASSLRQGMEAFF.

The chain recombines TRBV11-3 with TRBJ1-2; possibly TRBD1 for D (6 bases). Germline-derived CDR1 and CDR2 are SGHNT and YENEEA. The germline V and J ends were trimmed by 2 bases and 4 bases, with 8 bases remaining between them. The CDR3 runs 13 residues. CDR3 sequence: CASSLRGGYGYTF. DNA for the CDR3: TGTGCCAGCAGCTTAAGGGGGGGCTATGGCTACACCTTC.

The rearrangement links TRBV29-1 to TRBJ1-4; 7 positions match TRBD1. This CDR3 contains 14 residues. The junction had 10 bases not matched to a gene; V was cut back by 5 bases and J by 7 bases. Germline V gene lookup returns CDR1 SQVTM and CDR2 ANQGSEA. This CDR3 is CSVLIFRGSEKLFF. The CDR3, as DNA: TGCAGCGTTTTAATATTCAGGGGGAGTGAAAAACTGTTTTTT.

CDR3 in amino acids: CSVEDMREGLYEQYF. Here the CDR3 DNA reads TGCAGCGTTGAAGATATGCGGGAGGGCCTCTACGAGCAGTACTTC. The gene calls are TRBV29-1 and TRBJ2-7; 9 bases are shared with TRBD2. The length of the CDR3 is 15 residues. Looked up from germline, CDR1 is SQVTM and CDR2 is ANQGSEA. The V segment lost 0 bases and the J segment 3 bases; nucleotides outside the gene matches: 6.

The rearrangement joins TRBV2 to TRBJ1-2; tentative D call: TRBD1 (5 bases). V lost 1 base and J lost 5, with 14 bases in between. The CDR3 consists of 15 residues. Germline V gene sequence: CDR1 SNHLY, CDR2 FYNNEI. For the CDR3, the DNA is TGTGCCAGCAGTGAAGGGCAGGGATTTGGTTATGGCTACACCTTC. Protein sequence: CASSEGQGFGYGYTF.